This T cell receptor beta chain originates from a study of T cells after yellow fever vaccination. CDR3 length equals 15 residues. Per germline, CDR1 LNHDA and CDR2 SQIVND (reference sequence). The V and J ends lost 6 bases and 2 bases respectively, with 14 bases between them. TCRdb reanalysed the 5' RACE reads using MiXCR and keeps one entry per CDR3 protein. The sample yields a few hundred thousand distinct CDR3 sequences, around 4% seen once. This clonotype was detected only a few times. The source of this sequence is a man between 18 and 29 years old who received the YFV17D yellow fever vaccine. Material: PBMCs, obtained on the day of the yellow fever booster vaccination. The chain employs TRBV19 and TRBJ2-4; the D is unclear. The CDR3 sequence: CASRPNSYPKNIQYF. The CDR3 DNA reads as TGTGCCAGTAGGCCGAACTCATACCCCAAAAACATTCAGTACTTC.